This is a list of T cell receptor beta chains from one sample in a study of shared clonotypes between healthy human individuals. Method: immunoSEQ multiplex PCR; TCRdb's copy keeps in-frame clones and lacks some. The sample lists some 2 million clones, approximately 95% occurring once. The material sequenced was naive CD8+ T cells sorted from blood. Every receptor here comes from a man in his late teens or twenties in good health. Both conserved end residues are trimmed from each CDR3.

v_call	j_call	cdr3_aa
TRBV21-1	TRBJ1-2	ASSIRPSRGYYGYT
TRBV11-2	TRBJ1-4	ASSLGLTGGGATNEKLF
TRBV6-1	TRBJ1-2	ASSDQLDRGDGYT
TRBV5-8	TRBJ1-5	ASSWISGADQPQH
TRBV11-2	TRBJ1-1	ASSLGRTSNTEAF
TRBV28	TRBJ2-7	ASSLTGVAPEQY
TRBV25-1	TRBJ2-7	ASSWGVAYEQY
TRBV11-2	TRBJ2-2	ASSFAAGGNTGELF
TRBV19	TRBJ2-2	ASSLGTGELF
TRBV5-8	TRBJ2-1	ASSFEGGVHNEQF
TRBV5-4	TRBJ1-2	ASSFTGVGAYGYT
TRBV9	TRBJ2-7	ASSVGREGIHEQY
TRBV7-9	TRBJ1-2	ASSTNEYQGAYGYT
TRBV4-1	TRBJ1-1	ASSQGPSPANTEAF
TRBV30	TRBJ2-5	AWSQDAGGPWETQY
TRBV5-4	TRBJ2-1	ASSSGSGQNNNEQF
TRBV7-9	TRBJ2-7	ASSLSQGATGEQY
TRBV9	TRBJ2-1	ASSSSGSGYNEQF
TRBV5-8	TRBJ2-3	ASSLSSTDTQY
TRBV27	TRBJ2-2	ASSLSFTSPNTGELF
TRBV14	TRBJ2-7	ASSQGTGGYEQY
TRBV4-1	TRBJ1-6	ASSQDPLSSYNSPLH
TRBV6-5	TRBJ1-6	ASSYVEAHNSPLH
TRBV28	TRBJ2-7	ASSNGLRTLQGAYEQY
TRBV9	TRBJ2-5	ASSVDGNQETQY
TRBV13	TRBJ1-3	ASSLDPTSGNTIY
TRBV6-1	TRBJ2-3	ASSEALAGRTDTQY
TRBV13	TRBJ2-7	ASSSTAGVTYEQY
TRBV6-4	TRBJ1-3	ASSPDRGPALFGNTIY
TRBV29-1	TRBJ2-1	SVEDIAAGGPVNEQF
TRBV25-1	TRBJ1-2	ASSRGDYGYT
TRBV10-1	TRBJ2-7	ASRDYLGVYEQY